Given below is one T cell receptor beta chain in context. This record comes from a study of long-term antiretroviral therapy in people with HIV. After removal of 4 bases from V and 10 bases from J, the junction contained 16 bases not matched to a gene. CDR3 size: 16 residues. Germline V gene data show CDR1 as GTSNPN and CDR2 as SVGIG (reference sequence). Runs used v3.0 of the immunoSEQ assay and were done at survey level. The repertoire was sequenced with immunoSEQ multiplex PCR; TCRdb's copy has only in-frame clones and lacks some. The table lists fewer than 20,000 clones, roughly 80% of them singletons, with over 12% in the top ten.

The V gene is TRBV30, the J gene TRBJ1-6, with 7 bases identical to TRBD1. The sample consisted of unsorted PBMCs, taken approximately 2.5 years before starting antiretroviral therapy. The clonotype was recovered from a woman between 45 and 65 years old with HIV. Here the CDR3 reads CAWTQPGQRFVSPLHF. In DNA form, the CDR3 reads TGTGCCTGGACTCAACCGGGACAGCGATTTGTCTCACCCCTCCACTTT.